This T cell receptor beta chain appears in the sequencing data of a study of blood T cell repertoires in COVID-19. For the study at large: COVID-19 samples collected from the United States, Italy and Spain covered acute and convalescent phases. PBMCs, B-cell-depleted T cells, or T cells provided the cDNA or gDNA that made up the material.

How the authors handled the data: Reference gene primer amplification yielded estimated nucleated cell counts. TCRdb's copy holds only in-frame clones and misses some; the assay was immunoSEQ multiplex PCR. For V, J and clone size, that table is used; D and trimming come from the DNA. Of 90,000 to 130,000 clones detected, approximately 81% appear once; the ten largest clones hold approximately 1.5%. V shed 4 bases and J shed 3 bases, with 7 bases lying between them. Germline V CDR1 and CDR2: SNHLY, FYNNEI. CDR3 size: 13 residues. The receptor was derived from a man in his forties with acute or convalescent COVID-19. Sequenced sample: peripheral blood. This rearrangement joins TRBV2 to TRBJ2-1, with a weak D call TRBD1 (5 bases). As DNA, the CDR3 is TGTGCCAGCAGTGGACAGAACTACAATGAGCAGTTCTTC. Its translation: CASSGQNYNEQFF.